What follows are 5 T cell receptor beta chains derived from one specimen sequenced in a study of blood T cell repertoires in COVID-19. The data were produced by immunoSEQ multiplex PCR, yet TCRdb's version contains in-frame clones alone and is incomplete. This sample has 150,000 to 200,000 clones, with 85% to 90% found just once. Sequenced: peripheral blood. These receptors originate from a woman aged 18-29 years who had recovered from COVID-19.

The CDR3 here is CASSFSGLSFYGYTF. The CDR3 nucleotides read TGTGCCAGCAGCTTTTCGGGACTTAGTTTCTATGGCTACACCTTC. J is TRBJ1-2 and V is TRBV7-9; D may be TRBD1 (5 bases). The CDR3 contains 15 residues. Germline-derived CDR1 and CDR2 are SEHNR and FQNEAQ (reference sequence). V was shortened by 3 bases and J by 4 bases, with 15 bases between the two germline ends.

The gene calls are TRBV11-2 and TRBJ2-4; the match to TRBD1 covers 8 bases. The germline gives CDR1 SGHAT, CDR2 FQNNGV. The CDR3 is 15 amino acids. V gave up 4 bases and J gave up 0 bases; unmatched junction bases: 2. The CDR3 reads CASSWTGKAKNIQYF. The CDR3 region has the DNA TGTGCCAGCAGCTGGACAGGGAAAGCCAAAAACATTCAGTACTTC.

The V call is TRBV7-9, the J call TRBJ2-5; 7 bases are a match to TRBD2. CDR1 is SEHNR and CDR2 is FQNEAQ in the germline V gene (reference sequence). V shed 4 bases, J shed 4 bases, and the junction held 6 bases outside the gene matches. This CDR3 is built from 14 residues. Written as DNA, the CDR3 is TGTGCCAGCAGCTCGGGGACTACCCCAGAGACCCAGTACTTC. This translates into CASSSGTTPETQYF.

The J gene is TRBJ2-7, the V gene TRBV23-1; D may be TRBD2 (5 bases). TRBV23-1 qualifies as an ORF whose function is uncertain. The CDR3 loop spans 13 amino acids. The V gene lost 0 bases and the J gene lost 4 bases, with 7 bases spanning the gap. The DNA of the CDR3 is TGCGCCAGCAGTCAATCAGGGAGATACGAGCAGTACGTC. Translation: CASSQSGRYEQYV.

This chain connects TRBV11-2 to TRBJ1-5, with no clear D. The CDR3 runs to 14 residues. V dropped 3 bases and J dropped 3 bases, with 9 bases sitting between them. Germline V gene sequence: CDR1 SGHAT, CDR2 FQNNGV. CDR3 sequence (DNA): TGTGCCAGCAGCTTGTCGGGGTCCAATCAGCCCCAGCATTTT. The encoded protein is CASSLSGSNQPQHF.